Sequencing of this T cell receptor (beta chain) was carried out in a study of naive and memory T cell subsets. Overall study findings and caveats: In naive cells, over 95% of TCR sequences were seen only once. From naive to CM, EM and EMRA, diversity decreased and Gini increased. Expression changes during T cell differentiation may affect RNA-based TCR counts.

Four subsets defined by CD45RA and CD27 were sorted after CD3, CD4, CD8 and live/dead staining. This clonotype has only a few counts. Its target is unknown. An equimolar mix of two oligonucleotides served as the beta constant-region primer for TRBC1 and TRBC2. MiXCR, run by TCRdb on the UMI-ligation and nested PCR reads, gives a single entry per CDR3 protein. Here the sample spans roughly 31,000 distinct CDR3 sequences, approximately 12% being singletons. The CDR3 runs 15 residues. CDR1 and CDR2 from the germline V gene are DFQATT and SNEGSKA (reference sequence). The ends lost 6 bases at V and 3 bases at J; junction bases unmatched: 13.

The rearrangement uses TRBV20-1 and TRBJ1-1; 7 bases match TRBD1. Sequencing was performed on effector memory CD4+ T cells from blood. Subset of the sample: effector memory, CD45RA- CD27-. The sequence was obtained from a human donor in good health. Here the CDR3 reads CSARGLTGADTEAFF. CDR3 nucleotide sequence: TGCAGTGCCCGAGGGCTTACAGGGGCGGACACTGAAGCTTTCTTT.